One sample yielded the 5 T cell receptor beta chains listed below, sequenced in a study of CD8+ T cells in alopecia areata. TCR sequencing used cDNA made by reverse transcription of extracted RNA. The assay was immunoSEQ multiplex PCR, and TCRdb's table has in-frame clones only and misses some. The sample comprises around 34,000 clones, approximately 58% of which are singletons, and under 40% rests with the top ten. Sequencing input: NKG2D-high CD8+ T cells sorted from blood. These receptors were taken from a human donor with alopecia areata.

By share, this clone counts as medium-sized (0.01 to 0.1%). The rearrangement joins TRBV5-4 to TRBJ2-7, with 9 bases lining up with TRBD1. The V gene's germline CDR1 is SGHNT and CDR2 YYREEE (reference sequence). This CDR3 contains 15 residues. With 2 bases clipped from V and 4 bases from J, the junction kept 7 bases outside the gene matches. Here the CDR3 reads CASSFPGQGVYEQYF. The CDR3, as DNA: TGTGCCAGCAGCTTCCCGGGACAGGGTGTATACGAGCAGTACTTC. The variable domain in full, completed from reference TRBV5-4 and TRBJ2-7, reads ETGVTQSPTHLIKTRGQQVTLRCSSQSGHNTVSWYQQALGQGPQFIFQYYREEENGRGNFPPRFSGLQFPNYSSELNVNALELDDSALYLCASSFPGQGVYEQYFGPGTRLTVT.

The chain couples TRBV11-2 to TRBJ2-7, with a weak D call TRBD1 (5 bases). The V gene's germline CDR1 is SGHAT and CDR2 FQNNGV. The CDR3 consists of 13 residues. The V and J ends lost 3 bases and 3 bases respectively, with 9 bases between them. CDR3 amino acids: CASSFSDSYEQYF. DNA of the CDR3: TGTGCCAGCAGCTTTTCAGACAGCTACGAGCAGTACTTC.

CDR3 coding DNA: TGTGCCACCGCCCCCGAACTTAACTATGGCTACACCTTC. Residues: CATAPELNYGYTF. The chain carries TRBV10-3 and TRBJ1-2; D is uncertain. Germline CDR1 and CDR2: ENHRY and SYGVKD. The ends were cut back, 10 bases at V and 1 base at J, with 13 bases in the middle. This CDR3 has 13 residues.

The rearrangement links TRBV7-3 to TRBJ2-3, with TRBD2 matching over 11 bases. V was clipped by 5 bases and J by 4 bases; unmatched bases: 5. The V gene's germline CDR1 is SGHTA and CDR2 FQGTGA. The CDR3 length is 15 residues. The CDR3 protein is CASSDSGGAADTQYF. CDR3 nucleotides: TGTGCCAGCAGCGATAGCGGGGGGGCAGCAGATACGCAGTATTTT.

This clone was seen more than once but under ten times. The chain carries TRBV7-9 and TRBJ1-4, with 8 bases fitting TRBD1. From germline, CDR1 is SEHNR and CDR2 FQNEAQ (reference sequence). This CDR3 spans 17 amino acids. J lost 2 bases, V lost 7 bases, and 12 bases had no gene match. For the CDR3, the DNA is TGTGCCAGCACCATACAGGGGGTCCCTTCGACTAATGAAAAACTGTTTTTT. Residues: CASTIQGVPSTNEKLFF. The whole variable domain, remainder taken from reference TRBV7-9 and TRBJ1-4, is DTGVSQNPRHKITKRGQNVTFRCDPISEHNRLYWYRQTLGQGPEFLTYFQNEAQLEKSRLLSDRFSAERPKGSFSTLEIQRTEQGDSAMYLCASTIQGVPSTNEKLFFGSGTQLSVL.